The clone carrying this TCR beta chain was counted at least ten times. The antigen is not known. These data belong to a study of T cells in Graves' hyperthyroidism and ophthalmopathy. Regarding the study as a whole: In blood, most of the thyroid clonotypes expanded above 0.001 were also present.

Amplified regions were TCR beta CDR3 sequences from RNA transcripts. The TCR CDR3 was amplified in a first-round RT-PCR using the HTBI primer set. TCRdb fed the multiplex PCR reads into MiXCR, producing one record per CDR3 protein. Here the sample spans about 500,000 distinct CDR3 sequences, 15% to 20% being singletons. The V gene lost 0 bases and the J gene lost 3 bases, with 6 bases spanning the gap. The CDR3 runs to 13 residues. Germline V gene lookup returns CDR1 DFQATT and CDR2 SNEGSKA (reference sequence). The receptor's source is a woman in her twenties or thirties with Graves' ophthalmopathy. The chain couples TRBV20-1 to TRBJ1-5; D unresolved. The sequencing sample was made of blood. As DNA, the CDR3 is TGCAGTGCTAGAGACGGGAACAATCAGCCCCAGCATTTT. It encodes CSARDGNNQPQHF.